Described below is a single TCR beta chain sequence and its context. Here immunoSEQ multiplex PCR was the method, and the copy in TCRdb shows in-frame clones only, minus some. This table holds about 140,000 clones, around 93% found once. The data were obtained in a study of T cell responses to AZD1222 COVID-19 vaccine. The V end lost 0 bases, the J end lost 6 bases, and 14 bases lay between the germline ends. There are 16 residues in the CDR3. The germline CDR1 and CDR2 sequences are SGHVS and FNYEAQ. The chain couples TRBV7-6 to TRBJ2-2, with D tentatively TRBD1 (5 bases). This TCR was recovered from an adult in good health. Specimen: peripheral blood, collected on day 0 of AZD1222 vaccination. The CDR3 DNA is TGTGCCAGCAGCTTAGCAAGGGGTGATTGGGCCGGGGAGCTGTTTTTT. It translates to CASSLARGDWAGELFF.